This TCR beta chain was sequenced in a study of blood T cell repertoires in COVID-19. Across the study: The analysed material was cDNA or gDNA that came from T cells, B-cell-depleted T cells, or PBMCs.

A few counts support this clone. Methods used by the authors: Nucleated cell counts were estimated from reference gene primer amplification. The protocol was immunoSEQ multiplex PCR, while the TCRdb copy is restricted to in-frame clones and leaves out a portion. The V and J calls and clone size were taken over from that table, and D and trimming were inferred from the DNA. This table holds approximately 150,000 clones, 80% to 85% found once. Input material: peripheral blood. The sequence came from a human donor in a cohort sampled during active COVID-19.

The CDR3 loop reads CASSWTSQSSYEQYF. CDR3 bases: TGTGCCAGCAGTTGGACTAGCCAGAGCTCCTACGAGCAGTACTTC. The V call is TRBV6-2 or TRBV6-3, the J call TRBJ2-7, with 8 positions matching TRBD2. J was trimmed by 0 bases and V by 4 bases; bases with no gene match: 5. The CDR3 consists of 15 residues. Germline V gives CDR1 MNHEY, CDR2 SVGEGT.